Following are 17 T cell receptor beta chains from one sample sequenced in a study of graft-versus-host responses after intestinal transplantation (dated by TCRdb to the early 2020s). These receptors are not linked to any known antigen. The time point label, read with the paper, signifies: cells obtained before transplantation from donor or recipient. To prepare the library, the immunoSEQ multiplex PCR assay was applied. Sourced from immuneACCESS, this table was stored by TCRdb with only in-frame sequences that have V and J called. A share of the clones is absent; for the studies checked, an unresolved V gene accounts for under half, and the remainder has no known explanation. For this sample there are about 90,000 clones; around nine tenths appear just once. Over 0.3% of the sample is taken by the ten largest. This sample comprised unstimulated CD4+ T cells sorted from spleen or lymph node cells, obtained before intestinal transplant. The receptors here all came from a human donor who received an intestinal transplant.

The V call is TRBV19, the J call TRBJ2-5, with 11 bases matching TRBD2. The CDR3 length is 16 residues. Losses at the gene ends were 5 bases for V and 3 bases for J; bases not matched to a gene: 8. The germline CDR1 and CDR2 sequences are LNHDA and SQIVND (reference sequence). CDR3 nucleotides: TGTGCCAGTAGTCTCCATGGGGGACTAGCGGAAGAGACCCAGTACTTC. Its translation is CASSLHGGLAEETQYF.

The J gene is TRBJ1-5, the V gene TRBV11-2, with D uncertain. V was clipped by 5 bases and J by 10 bases, with 12 bases between them. There are 12 residues in the CDR3. Germline lookup yields CDR1 SGHAT and CDR2 FQNNGV. CDR3 nucleotide sequence: TGTGCCAGCAGCATAGCCATTAAACCCCAGCATTTT. Translated, it gives CASSIAIKPQHF.

The rearrangement uses TRBV5-1 and TRBJ1-1; 8 positions agree with TRBD1. CDR3 size: 14 residues. From germline, CDR1 is SGHRS and CDR2 YFSETQ. V gave up 2 bases and J gave up 3 bases; unmatched junction bases: 3. The CDR3: CASSFRGRDTEAFF. The CDR3 DNA reads TGCGCCAGCAGCTTCAGGGGGCGCGACACTGAAGCTTTCTTT.

There are a few counts of this clone. The chain is built from TRBV18 and TRBJ1-3; the match to TRBD1 covers 7 bases. This CDR3 is 14 amino acids long. Germline CDR1 and CDR2: KGHSH and LQKENI. V lost 3 bases to trimming and J lost 2 bases; unmatched junction nucleotides: 1. CDR3 sequence (DNA): TGTGCCAGCTCACCCGGGACAGCTGGAAACACCATATATTTT. Protein sequence: CASSPGTAGNTIYF. Using reference TRBV18 and TRBJ1-3 for the parts outside the CDR3, the full variable domain is NAGVMQNPRHLVRRRGQEARLRCSPMKGHSHVYWYRQLPEEGLKFMVYLQKENIIDESGMPKERFSAEFPKEGPSILRIQQVVRGDSAAYFCASSPGTAGNTIYFGEGSWLTVV.

The V gene is TRBV5-1, the J gene TRBJ2-7, with 10 nucleotides matching TRBD2. With 0 bases clipped from V and 7 bases from J, the junction kept 10 bases outside the gene matches. The CDR3 is 16 residues long. Germline loops: CDR1 SGHRS, CDR2 YFSETQ. The CDR3 loop is CASSLGPGLAVMEQYF. In DNA, the CDR3 is TGCGCCAGCAGCTTGGGGCCTGGACTAGCGGTAATGGAGCAGTACTTC.

This rearrangement joins TRBV6-6 to TRBJ1-4, with D possibly TRBD1 on 6 matching bases. Germline V lookup: CDR1 MNHNY, CDR2 SVGAGI (reference sequence). The CDR3 runs 15 residues. The V end lost 8 bases, the J end lost 0 bases, and 13 bases lay between the germline ends. The CDR3 loop is CASCTYRATNEKLFF. The CDR3 DNA reads TGTGCCAGCTGTACCTACAGGGCAACTAATGAAAAACTGTTTTTT.

The V gene is TRBV2, the J gene TRBJ2-4, with D possibly called TRBD1 or TRBD2 (6 bases each). V dropped 8 bases and J dropped 6 bases, with 17 bases sitting between them. The CDR3 consists of 14 residues. CDR1 SNHLY and CDR2 FYNNEI come from the germline V gene. This CDR3 is CASGGQERRNIQYF. The CDR3 DNA is TGTGCCAGCGGGGGGCAGGAACGGAGAAACATTCAGTACTTC.

The chain has TRBV28 and TRBJ2-7, with 10 bases identical to TRBD2. Germline V gives CDR1 MDHEN, CDR2 SYDVKM. J lost 6 bases, V lost 6 bases, and 5 bases had no gene match. The CDR3 runs 13 residues. The CDR3 DNA follows: TGTGCCAGCAGCCCACTAGCGGGAAGCGAGCAGTACTTC. It codes for CASSPLAGSEQYF.

The chain joins TRBV11-1 to TRBJ2-7; weak D call: TRBD2 (5 bases). The germline V gene encodes CDR1 SGHAT and CDR2 FQDESV (reference sequence). V shed 4 bases and J shed 5 bases, with 12 bases lying between them. The CDR3 is made up of 13 amino acids. CDR3 sequence: CASSSDGIDEQYF. The DNA of the CDR3 is TGTGCCAGCAGCTCGGACGGGATCGACGAGCAGTACTTC.

This chain uses TRBV7-2 with TRBJ2-3, with 9 bases fitting TRBD2. Germline CDR1 and CDR2: SGHTA and FQGNSA. This CDR3 has 16 residues. V shed 4 bases and J 0 bases; nucleotides not matched to a gene: 5. CDR3 amino acids: CASSSGLAPSTDTQYF. The DNA of the CDR3 is TGTGCCAGCAGCTCCGGACTAGCGCCTAGCACAGATACGCAGTATTTT.

V is TRBV5-4 and J is TRBJ2-7; 7 bases line up with TRBD2. The junction had 2 bases not matched to a gene; V was cut back by 5 bases and J by 0 bases. In germline, CDR1 is SGHNT, CDR2 YYREEE (reference sequence). The CDR3 has 13 amino acids. In nucleotides, the CDR3 is TGTGCCAGCAGGGGGGACTACTCCTACGAGCAGTACTTC. It translates to CASRGDYSYEQYF.

This clone was seen only once. The chain recombines TRBV20-1 with TRBJ2-5; D is uncertain. CDR3 length: 11 amino acids. The V end was cut by 5 bases, the J end by 5 bases, with 9 bases between. Looked up from germline, CDR1 is DFQATT and CDR2 is SNEGSKA (reference sequence). In DNA, the CDR3 is TGCAGTGCTTCCTACTTTGAGACCCAGTACTTC. This sequence encodes CSASYFETQYF.

CDR3: CASSRGAYEQYF. The CDR3 nucleotides read TGTGCCAGCAGCAGAGGCGCCTACGAGCAGTACTTC. The chain combines TRBV11-2 with TRBJ2-7; no clear D gene. Trimming took 5 bases from V and 2 from J, leaving 7 bases between them. Germline-derived CDR1 and CDR2 are SGHAT and FQNNGV. This CDR3 has 12 residues.

This clone has more than one count but fewer than ten. This chain connects TRBV19 to TRBJ2-7, with a weak D call TRBD1 (6 bases). Per germline, CDR1 LNHDA and CDR2 SQIVND (reference sequence). The CDR3 totals 12 residues. V was shortened by 5 bases and J by 1 base, with 6 bases between the two germline ends. Here the CDR3 reads CASSDRSYEQYF. In nucleotides, the CDR3 is TGTGCCAGTAGTGACAGGTCCTACGAGCAGTACTTC.

The rearrangement uses TRBV4-1 and TRBJ2-1; 9 nucleotides line up with TRBD2. This CDR3 spans 17 amino acids. Germline trimming cut 1 base from V and 1 base from J; bases unmatched to any gene: 5. Germline V lookup: CDR1 MGHRA, CDR2 YSYEKL. CDR3 nucleotide sequence: TGCGCCAGCAGCCAAGTGCTGAGCGGGAGGTCCTACAATGAGCAGTTCTTC. Protein sequence: CASSQVLSGRSYNEQFF.

This clone has just one count. The chain employs TRBV7-9 and TRBJ1-1; D gene uncertain. The CDR3 is 16 amino acids. Germline V gives CDR1 SEHNR, CDR2 FQNEAQ (reference sequence). Trimming took off 5 bases at V and 4 bases at J, with 20 bases between the two ends. CDR3 bases: TGTGCCAGCAGCGAGAAAAGAATAGCCACGGGCACTGAAGCTTTCTTT. This codes for CASSEKRIATGTEAFF.

The genes are TRBV5-1 and TRBJ2-2; D may match TRBD1 or TRBD2 (7 bases each). Trimming removed 2 bases at V and 7 bases at J, with 15 bases between. The CDR3 contains 15 residues. Per the germline V gene, CDR1 is SGHRS and CDR2 is YFSETQ. The CDR3 nucleotides read TGCGCCAGCAGCTTACAACAGGGGAGGGGCGGGGAGCTGTTTTTT. It specifies CASSLQQGRGGELFF.